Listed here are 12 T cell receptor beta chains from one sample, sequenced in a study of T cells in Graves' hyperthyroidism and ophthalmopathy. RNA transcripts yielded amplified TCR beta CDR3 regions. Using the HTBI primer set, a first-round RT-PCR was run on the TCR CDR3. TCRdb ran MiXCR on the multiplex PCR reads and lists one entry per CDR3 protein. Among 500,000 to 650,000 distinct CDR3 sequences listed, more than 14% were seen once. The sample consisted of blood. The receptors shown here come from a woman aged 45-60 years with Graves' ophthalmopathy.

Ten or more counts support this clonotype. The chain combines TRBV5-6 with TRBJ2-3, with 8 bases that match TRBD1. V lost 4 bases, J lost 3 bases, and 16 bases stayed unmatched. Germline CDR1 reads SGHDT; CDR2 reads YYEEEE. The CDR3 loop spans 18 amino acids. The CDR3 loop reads CASSPFSTDRGWTDTQYF. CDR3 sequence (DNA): TGTGCCAGCAGCCCGTTTTCTACCGACAGGGGATGGACAGATACGCAGTATTTT.

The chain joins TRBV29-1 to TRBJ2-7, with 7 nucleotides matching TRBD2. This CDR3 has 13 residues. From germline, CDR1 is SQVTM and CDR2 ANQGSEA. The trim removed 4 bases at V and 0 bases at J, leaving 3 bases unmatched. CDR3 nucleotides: TGCAGCGTTGTATGGGACTACTCCTACGAGCAGTACTTC. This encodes CSVVWDYSYEQYF.

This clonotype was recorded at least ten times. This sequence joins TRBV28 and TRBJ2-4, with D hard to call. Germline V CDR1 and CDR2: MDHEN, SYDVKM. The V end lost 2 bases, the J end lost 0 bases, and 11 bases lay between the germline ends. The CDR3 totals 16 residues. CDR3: CASSLLPTLAKNIQYF. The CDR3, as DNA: TGTGCCAGCAGTTTACTCCCTACACTAGCCAAAAACATTCAGTACTTC.

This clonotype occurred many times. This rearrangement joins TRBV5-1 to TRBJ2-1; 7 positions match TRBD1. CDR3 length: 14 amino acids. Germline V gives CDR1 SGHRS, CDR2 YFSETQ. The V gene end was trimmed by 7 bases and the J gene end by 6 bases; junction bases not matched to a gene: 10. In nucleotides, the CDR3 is TGCGCCAGCGGGGTAGCAGGGGGTCTCAATGAGCAGTTCTTC. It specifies CASGVAGGLNEQFF.

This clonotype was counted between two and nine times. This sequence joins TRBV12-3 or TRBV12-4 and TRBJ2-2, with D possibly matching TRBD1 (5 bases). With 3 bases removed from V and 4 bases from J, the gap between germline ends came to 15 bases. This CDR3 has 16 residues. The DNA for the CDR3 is TGTGCCAGCAGTTTCTTAATTGGGGCCGGCACCGGGGAGCTGTTTTTT. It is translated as CASSFLIGAGTGELFF.

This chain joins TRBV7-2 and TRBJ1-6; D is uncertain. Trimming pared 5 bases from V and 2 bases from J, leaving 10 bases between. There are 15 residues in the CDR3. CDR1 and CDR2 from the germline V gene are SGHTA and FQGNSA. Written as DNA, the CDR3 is TGTGCCAGCAGCCGCCACCAAGCCTATAATTCACCCCTCCACTTT. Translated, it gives CASSRHQAYNSPLHF. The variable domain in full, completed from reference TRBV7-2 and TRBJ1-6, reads GAGVSQSPSNKVTEKGKDVELRCDPISGHTALYWYRQSLGQGLEFLIYFQGNSAPDKSGLPSDRFSAERTGGSVSTLTIQRTQQEDSAVYLCASSRHQAYNSPLHFGNGTRLTVT.

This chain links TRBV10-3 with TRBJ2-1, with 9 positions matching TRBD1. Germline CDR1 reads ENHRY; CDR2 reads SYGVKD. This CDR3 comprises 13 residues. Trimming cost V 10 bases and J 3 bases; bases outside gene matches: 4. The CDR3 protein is CATRDRDYNEQFF. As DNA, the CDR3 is TGTGCCACCCGGGACAGGGACTACAATGAGCAGTTCTTC.

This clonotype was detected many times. CDR3 loop: CASSQEPQTGQQPQHF. Here the CDR3 DNA reads TGCGCCAGCAGCCAAGAACCTCAGACAGGTCAGCAGCCCCAGCATTTT. The gene calls are TRBV4-1 and TRBJ1-5; tentatively, D is TRBD1 (6 bases). The CDR3 covers 16 residues. V gave up 0 bases and J gave up 7 bases, with 16 bases separating them. From germline, CDR1 is MGHRA and CDR2 YSYEKL.

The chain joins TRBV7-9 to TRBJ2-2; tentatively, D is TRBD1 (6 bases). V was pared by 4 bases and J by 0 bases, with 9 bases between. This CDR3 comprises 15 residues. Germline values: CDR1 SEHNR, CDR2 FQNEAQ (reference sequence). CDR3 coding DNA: TGTGCCAGCAGCTCGGACAGAACGAACACCGGGGAGCTGTTTTTT. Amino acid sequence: CASSSDRTNTGELFF.

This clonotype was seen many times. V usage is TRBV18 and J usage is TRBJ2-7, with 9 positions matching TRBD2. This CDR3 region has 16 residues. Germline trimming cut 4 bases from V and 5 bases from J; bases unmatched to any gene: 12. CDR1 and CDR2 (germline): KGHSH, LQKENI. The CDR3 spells CASSLKEAGGQDEQYF. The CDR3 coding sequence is TGTGCCAGCTCACTCAAGGAGGCGGGAGGGCAGGACGAGCAGTACTTC. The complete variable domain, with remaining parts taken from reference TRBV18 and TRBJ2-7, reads NAGVMQNPRHLVRRRGQEARLRCSPMKGHSHVYWYRQLPEEGLKFMVYLQKENIIDESGMPKERFSAEFPKEGPSILRIQQVVRGDSAAYFCASSLKEAGGQDEQYFGPGTRLTVT.

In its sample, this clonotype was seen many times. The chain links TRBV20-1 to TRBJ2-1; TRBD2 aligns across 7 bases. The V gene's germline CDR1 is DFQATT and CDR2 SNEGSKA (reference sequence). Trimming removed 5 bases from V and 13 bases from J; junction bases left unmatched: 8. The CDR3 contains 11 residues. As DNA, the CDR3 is TGCAGTGCTTGGGATCGGGGGGATCAGTTCTTC. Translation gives CSAWDRGDQFF.

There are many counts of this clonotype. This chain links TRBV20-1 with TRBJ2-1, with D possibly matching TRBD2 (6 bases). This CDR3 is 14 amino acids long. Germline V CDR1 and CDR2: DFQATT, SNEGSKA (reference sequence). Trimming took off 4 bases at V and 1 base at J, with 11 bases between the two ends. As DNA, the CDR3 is TGCAGTGCTACTATCCTAGCGTCCTACAATGAGCAGTTCTTC. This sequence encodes CSATILASYNEQFF.